The following is a T cell receptor beta chain sequence with its context. Its antigen remains unidentified. The data were obtained in a study of blood T cells in healthy people across ages. The use of a sample-barcoded 5' primer and a J-beta primer mix characterized a second PCR of about 7 to 12 cycles. TCRdb re-called the 5' RACE reads through MiXCR, storing one row per CDR3 protein. The table has about 1.4 million distinct CDR3 sequences, almost 60% seen once. CDR1 is DFQATT, CDR2 SNEGSKA, per germline (reference sequence). V gave up 5 bases and J gave up 0 bases, with 7 bases separating them. CDR3 length: 12 residues. Study conclusions and caveats: Higher diversity and more naive CD4+ cells were features of long-lived donors, compared to aged donors.

The gene calls are TRBV20-1 and TRBJ2-5; D unclear. Sequencing input: blood. This TCR was recovered from a man aged 18 to 35 in good health. The CDR3 coding sequence is TGCAGTGCTTACCTGTACCAAGAGACCCAGTACTTC. Amino acid sequence: CSAYLYQETQYF.